Shown below are 12 T cell receptor beta chains from a single sample sequenced in a study of T-cell reconstitution after alpha-beta-depleted transplantation in children. Unique molecular identifiers were used to barcode this TCRbeta library. TCRdb reprocessed the PCR reads with MiXCR, giving one entry per CDR3 protein. The sample yields almost 500,000 distinct CDR3 sequences, about 11% seen once. This sample comprised PBMCs, obtained before TCRalphabeta/CD19-depleted stem cell transplant. These receptors all come from a child aged 2 to 15 with inherited bone marrow failure, due to receive a stem cell transplant.

This clonotype was seen more than once but under ten times. The chain links TRBV6-5 to TRBJ2-7; the match to TRBD2 covers 7 bases. CDR1 MNHEY and CDR2 SVGAGI come from the germline V gene. This CDR3 is 16 amino acids long. The J segment lost 6 bases and the V segment lost 0 bases, leaving 11 bases of the junction unmatched. The CDR3: CASSYSKGRELFEQYF. The DNA of the CDR3 is TGTGCCAGCAGTTACTCGAAGGGGCGGGAGTTGTTCGAGCAGTACTTC.

This chain connects TRBV5-6 to TRBJ2-7; D unresolved. This CDR3 has 14 residues. Trimming left V 2 bases short and J 0 bases short, with 9 bases between. Germline loops: CDR1 SGHDT, CDR2 YYEEEE. This CDR3 reads CASSFWVSSYEQYF. In DNA, the CDR3 is TGTGCCAGCAGCTTCTGGGTGAGCTCCTACGAGCAGTACTTC.

This clonotype was seen ten or more times. The genes are TRBV7-8 and TRBJ2-3; TRBD2 matches 12 bases. The junction had 3 bases not matched to a gene; V was cut back by 3 bases and J by 8 bases. Germline V gene sequence: CDR1 SGHVS, CDR2 FQNEAQ. This CDR3 contains 14 residues. CDR3 nucleotides: TGTGCCAGCAGCTTCCGACTAGCGGGAGCTACGCAGTATTTT. Its protein is CASSFRLAGATQYF.

This clonotype was detected ten times or more. The chain is built from TRBV20-1 and TRBJ2-7; 7 bases map to TRBD1. From germline, CDR1 is DFQATT and CDR2 SNEGSKA (reference sequence). This CDR3 has 11 residues. J lost 7 bases, V lost 4 bases, and 4 bases had no gene match. This CDR3 is CSATTGLEQYF. The CDR3 coding sequence is TGCAGTGCTACGACAGGGCTAGAGCAGTACTTC.

This clonotype was seen at least ten times. The rearrangement joins TRBV4-3 to TRBJ1-2, with D possibly matching TRBD1 (5 bases). V was cut by 4 bases and J by 1 base, with 16 bases left in between. The germline V gene has CDR1 LGHNA and CDR2 YSLEER. The length of the CDR3 is 16 residues. DNA of the CDR3: TGCGCCAGCAGCCCCGACAGAGGACAAATTAACTATGGCTACACCTTC. Its translation is CASSPDRGQINYGYTF.

The rearrangement links TRBV12-3 or TRBV12-4 to TRBJ2-1; D might be TRBD2 (6 bases). The V end was cut by 7 bases, the J end by 4 bases, with 17 bases between. This CDR3 contains 15 residues. The CDR3 reads CASTMRPGEYNEQFF. As DNA, the CDR3 is TGTGCCAGCACCATGCGCCCGGGGGAATACAATGAGCAGTTCTTC.

At least ten counts were recorded for this clonotype. This chain uses TRBV6-2 or TRBV6-3 with TRBJ2-1; TRBD2 aligns across 9 bases. This CDR3 region has 11 residues. The trim removed 5 bases at V and 12 bases at J, leaving 2 bases unmatched. Germline V lookup: CDR1 MNHEY, CDR2 SVGEGT. The CDR3: CASSQGLAQFF. CDR3 sequence (DNA): TGTGCCAGCAGTCAGGGACTAGCGCAGTTCTTC.

This clonotype appeared many times. V is TRBV28 and J is TRBJ2-7, with TRBD2 as a possible D gene (6 bases). The CDR3 has 15 residues. Between the trimmed V and J ends, which lost 5 bases and 2 bases, there was a span of 16 bases. Germline V gene lookup returns CDR1 MDHEN and CDR2 SYDVKM. The CDR3 is CASSPAGRTPYEQYF. As DNA, the CDR3 is TGTGCCAGCAGTCCCGCGGGACGGACGCCCTACGAGCAGTACTTC.

This clonotype was seen ten or more times. This chain links TRBV6-2 or TRBV6-3 with TRBJ2-3; 7 bases fit TRBD1. This CDR3 is 14 amino acids long. The V gene's germline CDR1 is MNHEY and CDR2 SVGEGT. Trimming cost V 6 bases and J 1 base; bases outside gene matches: 4. The CDR3 DNA is TGTGCCAGCAGGCAAGACAGGGGCACAGATACGCAGTATTTT. Translated: CASRQDRGTDTQYF.

This clonotype was detected many times. The CDR3 region is CASSPETGGGTQYF. CDR3 nucleotides: TGCGCCAGCAGCCCGGAGACAGGAGGTGGGACCCAGTACTTC. This chain links TRBV5-1 with TRBJ2-5, with D perhaps TRBD1 (6 bases). In germline, CDR1 is SGHRS, CDR2 YFSETQ. Trimming stripped 4 bases from V and 7 bases from J, with 17 bases between. This CDR3 is 14 amino acids long.

This clonotype occurred many times. The CDR3 protein is CASSQDHAQETQYF. As DNA, the CDR3 is TGCGCCAGCAGCCAAGATCATGCCCAAGAGACCCAGTACTTC. This chain uses TRBV4-3 with TRBJ2-5, with D uncertain. The CDR3 runs 14 residues. V was cut by 0 bases and J by 1 base, with 6 bases left in between. CDR1 and CDR2 (germline): LGHNA, YSLEER.

This clonotype was counted only a few times. This sequence joins TRBV14 and TRBJ2-1; possibly TRBD2 for D (5 bases). The CDR3 runs to 14 residues. Trimming took off 3 bases at V and 8 bases at J, with 14 bases between the two ends. CDR1 is SGHDN, CDR2 FVKESK, per germline. CDR3 sequence reads: CASSQASSFDEQFF. The CDR3 DNA reads as TGTGCCAGCAGCCAGGCCTCTAGCTTCGATGAGCAGTTCTTC.